This TCR beta chain was captured by sequencing in a study of T cell responses to AZD1222 COVID-19 vaccine. As to this clone: The antigen remains unidentified.

Findings and limits, study-wide: Among vaccine-associated CD4 TCRs, coverage spanned spike, with dominance at 160-218 and 743-854.

The method was immunoSEQ multiplex PCR; TCRdb's version includes in-frame clones alone and lacks a portion of them. The sample holds over 100,000 clones, roughly 88% seen once. Germline assignment: CDR1 MGHDK and CDR2 SYGVNS. V lost 2 bases to trimming and J lost 5 bases; unmatched junction nucleotides: 4. The CDR3 runs to 14 residues. This receptor was identified in an adult in good health. The V gene is TRBV25-1, the J gene TRBJ1-2; 8 bases line up with TRBD1. The sample consisted of peripheral blood, taken on day 0 of MenACWY control vaccination. The CDR3 spells CASSEQGAEYGYTF. The CDR3 DNA follows: TGTGCCAGCAGTGAACAGGGGGCTGAGTATGGCTACACCTTC.